The 10 T cell receptor beta chains reported below all come from one sample, sequenced in a study of vaccination and CD4 T cells after COVID-19. These TCRs are of unknown antigen specificity. The Oncomine TCR Beta short-read assay sequenced DNA from cultured CD4+ T cells. TCRdb recomputed calls from the PCR reads with MiXCR, one row per CDR3 protein. The sample lists about 21,000 distinct CDR3 sequences, 40% to 50% seen once, with 9.9% in the top ten. Time point here: late sampling 161 to 241 days after vaccination in a few convalescent patients. Treatment here: roughly 11-day PBMC culture with coronavirus spike peptide pools or control peptides (ViraFEST assay). The sequencing here drew on CD4+ T cells from blood, cultured in vitro, taken about 7 months after SARS-CoV-2 vaccination. These receptors all stem from a human donor who had recovered from COVID-19.

This clonotype appeared once. The CDR3 sequence is CASSSSRGGEQFF. The CDR3 nucleotides are TGTGCCAGCAGCTCCTCTCGAGGAGGTGAGCAGTTCTTC. The V gene is TRBV27, the J gene TRBJ2-1; D is perhaps TRBD2 (5 bases). CDR1 and CDR2 from the germline V gene are MNHEY and SMNVEV (reference sequence). The CDR3 runs to 13 residues. V lost 6 bases to trimming and J lost 9 bases, with 15 bases between them.

This clonotype has more than one count but fewer than ten. The rearrangement uses TRBV6-5 and TRBJ1-5; possible D gene TRBD1, 5 bases. The CDR3 is 14 amino acids. Trimming removed 2 bases at V and 5 bases at J, with 10 bases between. Germline V gene data show CDR1 as MNHEY and CDR2 as SVGAGI. CDR3 DNA: TGTGCCAGCAGTTACCAGGGAGGGCATCAGCCCCAGCATTTT. This codes for CASSYQGGHQPQHF.

This chain joins TRBV2 and TRBJ2-1; 9 nucleotides match TRBD2. V lost 8 bases, J lost 8 bases, and 13 bases stayed unmatched. CDR3 length: 15 amino acids. Germline values: CDR1 SNHLY, CDR2 FYNNEI. CDR3 DNA: TGTGCCAGCGGGACCCAAGCGGGAGGATACGATGAGCAGTTCTTC. Its translation is CASGTQAGGYDEQFF.

The V and J genes are TRBV10-1 and TRBJ2-3, with D unclear. V lost 2 bases and J lost 6, with 12 bases in between. This CDR3 is 14 amino acids long. CDR1 and CDR2 from the germline V gene are WNHNN and SYGVQD (reference sequence). The CDR3 DNA is TGCGCCAGCAGTGAGCCACGCAACGCGGATACGCAGTATTTT. Amino acids: CASSEPRNADTQYF.

The chain couples TRBV10-3 to TRBJ1-2; D uncertain. Trimming stripped 3 bases from V and 4 bases from J, with 3 bases between. Per germline, CDR1 ENHRY and CDR2 SYGVKD. This CDR3 spans 11 amino acids. This chain's CDR3 is CAISDGYGYTF. The CDR3 DNA follows: TGTGCCATCAGTGACGGCTATGGCTACACCTTC.

DNA for the CDR3: TGCGCCACCAGCTCAGGTGGACCCCTCCACTTT. Translating it yields CATSSGGPLHF. The chain recombines TRBV10-1 with TRBJ1-6, with no clear D. The CDR3 totals 11 residues. V dropped 10 bases and J dropped 12 bases, with 13 bases sitting between them. Germline loops: CDR1 WNHNN, CDR2 SYGVQD (reference sequence).

CDR3 coding DNA: TGTGCCAGCAGCCGTCCGTACCAAGAGACCCAGTACTTC. Protein product: CASSRPYQETQYF. The chain carries TRBV7-3 and TRBJ2-5; D is undetermined. V was clipped by 5 bases and J by 0 bases, with 7 bases between them. In germline, CDR1 is SGHTA, CDR2 FQGTGA. The CDR3 covers 13 residues.

A few counts support this clonotype. This chain uses TRBV28 with TRBJ2-1, with D unresolved. Germline V gives CDR1 MDHEN, CDR2 SYDVKM. The V end was cut by 4 bases, the J end by 1 base, with 11 bases between. This CDR3 comprises 15 residues. The CDR3 here is CASSSLRDSYNEQFF. CDR3 DNA: TGTGCCAGCAGTTCTCTTAGGGATTCCTACAATGAGCAGTTCTTC.

By share, this clonotype counts as medium-sized. This chain links TRBV20-1 with TRBJ2-1; 10 bases line up with TRBD2. V was pared by 3 bases and J by 9 bases, with 5 bases of the junction left unmatched. CDR3 size: 13 residues. The germline V gene has CDR1 DFQATT and CDR2 SNEGSKA (reference sequence). Here the CDR3 reads CSASSLAGVEQFF. The CDR3 region has the DNA TGCAGTGCTAGCTCGCTAGCGGGAGTTGAGCAGTTCTTC.

This chain links TRBV6-1 with TRBJ1-5; 8 bases agree with TRBD1. V lost 4 bases and J lost 7; bases outside the gene matches: 6. CDR1 is MNHNS, CDR2 SASEGT, per germline. The CDR3 loop spans 14 amino acids. CDR3 amino acids: CASSGTGWEQPQHF. The CDR3 bases are TGTGCCAGCAGTGGGACAGGGTGGGAACAGCCCCAGCATTTT.